This TCR beta chain was identified in a study of cytotoxic CD8 clonotypes in ibrutinib-treated CLL. Across the whole study: IGHV unmutated about 17; relapsed/refractory approximately 10; treatment-naive about 15. Patients attained about 24 partial and 2 complete responses; at median around 63 months, about 14 remained remitted while around 12 progressed. Study results and limitations: Contraction or stability on treatment was seen for public clonotypes, which were uncommon. Ibrutinib response saw clonality rise, and progression saw it return toward baseline.

Clones were read by immunoSEQ multiplex PCR, and TCRdb kept only the in-frame ones, dropping some. The sample contains more than 110,000 clones, about 76% of which appear only once. On this clone itself: What it binds is not known.

Trimming removed 6 bases at V and 2 bases at J, with 11 bases between. Germline assignment: CDR1 SNHLY and CDR2 FYNNEI. The CDR3 extends over 14 amino acids. The clonotype was recovered from a human donor with chronic lymphocytic leukemia. The starting material was PBMCs, obtained after 24 months of ibrutinib treatment. The rearrangement links TRBV2 to TRBJ1-5; D is possibly TRBD1 (5 bases). The CDR3 region is CASSLTEGNQPQHF. As DNA, the CDR3 is TGTGCCAGCAGCCTGACAGAGGGCAATCAGCCCCAGCATTTT.